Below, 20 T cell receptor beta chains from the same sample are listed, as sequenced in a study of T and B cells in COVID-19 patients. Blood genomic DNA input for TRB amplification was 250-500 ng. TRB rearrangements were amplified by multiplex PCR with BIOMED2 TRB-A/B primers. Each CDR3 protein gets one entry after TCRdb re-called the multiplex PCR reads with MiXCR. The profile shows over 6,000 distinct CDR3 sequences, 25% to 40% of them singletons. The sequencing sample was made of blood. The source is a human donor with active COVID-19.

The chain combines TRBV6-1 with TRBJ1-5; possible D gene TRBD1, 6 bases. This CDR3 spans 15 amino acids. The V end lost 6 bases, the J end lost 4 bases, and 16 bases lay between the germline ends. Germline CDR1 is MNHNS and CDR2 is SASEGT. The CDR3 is CASRALGTQNQPQHF. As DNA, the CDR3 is TGTGCCAGCAGGGCATTGGGGACACAAAATCAGCCCCAGCATTTT.

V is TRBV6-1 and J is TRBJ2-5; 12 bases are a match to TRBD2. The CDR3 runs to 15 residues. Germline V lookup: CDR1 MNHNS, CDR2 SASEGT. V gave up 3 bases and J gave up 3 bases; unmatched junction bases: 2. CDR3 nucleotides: TGTGCCAGCAGTGATGGACTAGCGGGGAAAGAGACCCAGTACTTC. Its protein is CASSDGLAGKETQYF.

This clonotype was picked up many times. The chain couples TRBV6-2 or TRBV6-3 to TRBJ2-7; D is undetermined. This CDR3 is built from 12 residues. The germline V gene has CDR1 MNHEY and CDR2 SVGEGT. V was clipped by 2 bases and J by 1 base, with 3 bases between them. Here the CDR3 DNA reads TGTGCCAGCAGTTACCCTTCCTACGAGCAGTACTTC. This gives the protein CASSYPSYEQYF.

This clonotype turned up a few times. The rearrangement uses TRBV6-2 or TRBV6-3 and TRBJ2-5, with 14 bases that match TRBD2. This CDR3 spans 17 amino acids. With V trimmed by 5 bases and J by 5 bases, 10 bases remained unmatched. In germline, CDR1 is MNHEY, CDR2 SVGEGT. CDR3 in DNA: TGTGCCAGCAGTGTATCGACTAGCGGGAGGGCCGGGGAGACCCAGTACTTC. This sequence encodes CASSVSTSGRAGETQYF.

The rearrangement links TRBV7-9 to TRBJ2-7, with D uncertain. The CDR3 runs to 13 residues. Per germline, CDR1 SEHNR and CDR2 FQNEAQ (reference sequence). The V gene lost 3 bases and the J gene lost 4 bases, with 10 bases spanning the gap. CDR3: CASSFGQRYEQYF. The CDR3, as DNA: TGTGCCAGCAGCTTTGGCCAGAGATACGAGCAGTACTTC.

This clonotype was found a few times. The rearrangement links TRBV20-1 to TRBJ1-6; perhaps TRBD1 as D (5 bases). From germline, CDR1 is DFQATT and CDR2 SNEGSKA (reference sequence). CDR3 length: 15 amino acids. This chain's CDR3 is CQSVGQGAYNSPLHF. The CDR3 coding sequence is TGCCAGTCGGTTGGGCAGGGAGCTTATAATTCACCCCTCCACTTT.

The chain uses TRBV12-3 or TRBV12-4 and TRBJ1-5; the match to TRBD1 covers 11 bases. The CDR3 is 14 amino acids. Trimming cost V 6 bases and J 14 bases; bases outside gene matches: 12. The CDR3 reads CASSRGQGAVIEHF. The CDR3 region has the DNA TGTGCCAGCAGCCGAGGACAGGGGGCGGTGATCGAGCATTTT.

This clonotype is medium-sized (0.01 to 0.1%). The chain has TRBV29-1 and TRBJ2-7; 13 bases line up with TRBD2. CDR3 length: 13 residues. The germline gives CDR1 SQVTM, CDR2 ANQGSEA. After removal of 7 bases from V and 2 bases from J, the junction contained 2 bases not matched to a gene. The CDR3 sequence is CSGLAGGTYEQYF. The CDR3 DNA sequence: TGCAGCGGACTAGCGGGGGGCACCTACGAGCAGTACTTC.

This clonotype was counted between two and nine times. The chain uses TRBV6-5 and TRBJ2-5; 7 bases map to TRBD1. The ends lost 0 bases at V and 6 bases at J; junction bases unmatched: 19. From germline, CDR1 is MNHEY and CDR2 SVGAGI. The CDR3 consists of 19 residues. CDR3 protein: CASSYSSLGGLHKEKTQYF. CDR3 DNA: TGTGCCAGCAGTTACTCGAGTTTAGGGGGCCTCCATAAGGAGAAGACCCAGTACTTC.

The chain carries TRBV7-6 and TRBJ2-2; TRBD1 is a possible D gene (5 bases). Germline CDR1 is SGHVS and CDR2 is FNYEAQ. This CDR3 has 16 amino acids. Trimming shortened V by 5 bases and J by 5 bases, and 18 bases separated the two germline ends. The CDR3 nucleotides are TGTGCCAGCAGCCGAAATCAGGGAAAGCAGACCGGGGAGCTGTTTTTT. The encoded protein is CASSRNQGKQTGELFF.

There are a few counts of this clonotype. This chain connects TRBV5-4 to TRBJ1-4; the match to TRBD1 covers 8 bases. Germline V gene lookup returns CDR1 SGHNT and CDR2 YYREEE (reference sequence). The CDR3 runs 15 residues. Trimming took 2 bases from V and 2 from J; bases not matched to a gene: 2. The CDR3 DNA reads TGTGCCAGCAGCTTACAGGGGGGGACTAATGAAAAACTGTTTTTT. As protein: CASSLQGGTNEKLFF.

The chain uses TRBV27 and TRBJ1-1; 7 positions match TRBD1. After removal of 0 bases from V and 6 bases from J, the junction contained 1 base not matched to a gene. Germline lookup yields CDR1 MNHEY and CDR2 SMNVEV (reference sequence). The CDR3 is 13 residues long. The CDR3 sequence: CASSLSTGSEAFF. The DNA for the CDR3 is TGTGCCAGCAGTTTATCGACAGGGTCTGAAGCTTTCTTT.

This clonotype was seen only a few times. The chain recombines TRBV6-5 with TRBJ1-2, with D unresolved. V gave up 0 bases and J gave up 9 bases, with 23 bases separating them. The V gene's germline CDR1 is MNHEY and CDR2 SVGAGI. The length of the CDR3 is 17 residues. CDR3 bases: TGTGCCAGCAGTTACTCTCCGTGGGCCGGGTCTACTAGTCGCTACACCTTC. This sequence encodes CASSYSPWAGSTSRYTF.

DNA of the CDR3: TGTGCCAGTAGTACCACCGGGATAAGTTCACCCCTCCACTTT. Encoded protein: CASSTTGISSPLHF. The chain couples TRBV19 to TRBJ1-6; D ambiguous. The CDR3 contains 14 residues. Trimming shortened V by 4 bases and J by 9 bases, and 13 bases separated the two germline ends. Germline V gene lookup returns CDR1 LNHDA and CDR2 SQIVND (reference sequence).

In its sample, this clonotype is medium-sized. CDR3 loop: CSAGGGDRSEQYF. CDR3 DNA: TGCAGCGCTGGCGGGGGGGATAGGAGCGAGCAGTACTTC. This chain links TRBV29-1 with TRBJ2-7; TRBD2 agrees at 9 bases. CDR1 is SQVTM, CDR2 ANQGSEA, per germline. V lost 7 bases, J lost 6 bases, and 10 bases stayed unmatched. The CDR3 consists of 13 residues.

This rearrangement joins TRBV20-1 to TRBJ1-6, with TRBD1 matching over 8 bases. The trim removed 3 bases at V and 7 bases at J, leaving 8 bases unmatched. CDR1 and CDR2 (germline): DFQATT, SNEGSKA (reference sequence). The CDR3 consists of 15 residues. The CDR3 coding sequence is TGCAGTGCTAGTCAGGGGGCCAGCGGGAATTCACCCCTCCACTTT. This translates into CSASQGASGNSPLHF.

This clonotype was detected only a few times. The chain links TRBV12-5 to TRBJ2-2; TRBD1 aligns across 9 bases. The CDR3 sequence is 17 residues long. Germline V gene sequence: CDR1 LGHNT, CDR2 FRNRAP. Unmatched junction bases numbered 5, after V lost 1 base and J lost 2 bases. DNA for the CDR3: TGTGCTAGTGGTTTGGACGGGACAGGGATAAACACCGGGGAGCTGTTTTTT. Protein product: CASGLDGTGINTGELFF. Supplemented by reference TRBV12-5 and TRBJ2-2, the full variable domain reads DARVTQTPRHKVTEMGQEVTMRCQPILGHNTVFWYRQTMMQGLELLAYFRNRAPLDDSGMPKDRFSAEMPDATLATLKIQPSEPRDSAVYFCASGLDGTGINTGELFFGEGSRLTVL.

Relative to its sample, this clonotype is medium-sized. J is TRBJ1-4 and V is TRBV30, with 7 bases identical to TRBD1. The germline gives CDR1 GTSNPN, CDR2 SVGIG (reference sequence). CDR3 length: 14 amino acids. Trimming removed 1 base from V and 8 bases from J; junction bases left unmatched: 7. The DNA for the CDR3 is TGTGCCTGGAGTGGTGACAGGGTTGGCGAAAAACTGTTTTTT. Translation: CAWSGDRVGEKLFF.

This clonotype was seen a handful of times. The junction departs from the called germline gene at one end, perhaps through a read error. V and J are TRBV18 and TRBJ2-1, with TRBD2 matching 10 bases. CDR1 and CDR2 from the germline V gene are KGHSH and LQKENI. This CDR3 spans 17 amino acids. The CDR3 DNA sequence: TGTGCCAGCTCACACCCAAGCGGGAGGGCCTCCCACAATGAGCAGTTCTTC. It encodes CASSHPSGRASHNEQFF.

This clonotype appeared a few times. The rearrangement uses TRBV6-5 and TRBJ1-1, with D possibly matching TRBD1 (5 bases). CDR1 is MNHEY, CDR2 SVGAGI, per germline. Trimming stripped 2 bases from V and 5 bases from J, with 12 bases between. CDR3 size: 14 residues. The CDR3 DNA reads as TGTGCCAGCAGTTACGTGGCCAGGGATACTGAAGCTTTCTTT. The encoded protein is CASSYVARDTEAFF.